The clone carrying this T cell receptor (beta chain) was recorded at least ten times. The antigen is unknown. The data were obtained in a study of identical twins. The CDR3 contains 13 residues. CDR1 and CDR2 (germline): SQVTM, ANQGSEA. V was cut by 2 bases and J by 5 bases, with 12 bases left in between. TCRdb reanalysed the 5' RACE reads using MiXCR and keeps one entry per CDR3 protein. In the table there are 500,000 to 650,000 distinct CDR3 sequences, around 7.5% of which are singletons. Findings and limits, study-wide: Partly confounded zero-insertion analyses could result from invariant MAIT and iNKT cells.

This sample also belongs to another study, concerning yellow fever vaccine responses in identical twins. This second report adds: Reportedly, the response of twins' T cells to the vaccine seemed partly convergent, partly personalized.

The sample was PBMCs. The chain employs TRBV29-1 and TRBJ1-1; D is unresolved. The origin of this receptor is a woman aged 18-29 years in good health. The CDR3 spells CSVEQAYATEAFF. The CDR3 nucleotides are TGCAGCGTTGAACAGGCCTATGCAACTGAAGCTTTCTTT.